The 23 T cell receptor beta chains reported below all come from one sample, sequenced in a study of blood T cell repertoires in COVID-19. TCRdb keeps only in-frame clones here, not all; method: immunoSEQ multiplex PCR. The sample holds 100,000 to 150,000 clones, 85% seen once. The sequencing input was peripheral blood. The receptors were gathered from an elderly man with active or convalescent COVID-19.

The chain couples TRBV18 to TRBJ2-6; perhaps TRBD2 as D (5 bases). The germline V gene encodes CDR1 KGHSH and CDR2 LQKENI. V shed 2 bases and J shed 1 base, with 15 bases lying between them. CDR3 length: 18 residues. The CDR3 DNA is TGTGCCAGCTCACCAGTGGGAGAAGGAGCGTCTGGGGCCAACGTCCTGACTTTC. This gives the protein CASSPVGEGASGANVLTF.

This clone was seen a handful of times. The chain uses TRBV7-2 and TRBJ2-7; possible D gene TRBD2, 5 bases. The CDR3 runs to 14 residues. The germline V and J ends were trimmed by 2 bases and 3 bases, with 11 bases remaining between them. Germline V gene sequence: CDR1 SGHTA, CDR2 FQGNSA. The CDR3, as DNA: TGTGCCAGCAGCTTACGGACTCCCTTCTACGAGCAGTACTTC. Its translation is CASSLRTPFYEQYF.

This chain joins TRBV7-9 and TRBJ1-2, with 10 bases lining up with TRBD1. This CDR3 is 15 amino acids long. J gave up 7 bases and V 1 base, and 6 bases lay outside the gene matches. Germline values: CDR1 SEHNR, CDR2 FQNEAQ (reference sequence). For the CDR3, the DNA is TGTGCCAGCAGCTTAGGGGGGACAGGGGCAGTTGGCTACACCTTC. Its protein product is CASSLGGTGAVGYTF.

This chain joins TRBV29-1 and TRBJ2-3; 7 bases fit TRBD1. The J segment lost 3 bases and the V segment lost 4 bases, leaving 10 bases of the junction unmatched. The CDR3 runs 15 residues. CDR1 and CDR2 from the germline V gene are SQVTM and ANQGSEA. CDR3 nucleotides: TGCAGCGTTGGTAAGGGGGCATCAGGAACAGATACGCAGTATTTT. Translated: CSVGKGASGTDTQYF.

There are a few counts of this clone. The gene calls are TRBV19 and TRBJ1-2; no reliable D call. Trimming took off 8 bases at V and 4 bases at J, with 14 bases between the two ends. The CDR3 extends over 13 amino acids. Germline CDR1 and CDR2: LNHDA and SQIVND (reference sequence). CDR3: CASYDKAVYGYTF. CDR3 nucleotide sequence: TGTGCCAGTTATGACAAAGCCGTCTATGGCTACACCTTC.

V usage is TRBV10-2 and J usage is TRBJ2-2, with TRBD1 as a possible D gene (6 bases). Trimming took off 7 bases at V and 5 bases at J, with 14 bases between the two ends. This CDR3 region has 14 residues. Germline V gives CDR1 WSHSY, CDR2 SAAADI. The CDR3: CASIPQGSTGELFF. CDR3 coding DNA: TGCGCCAGCATCCCACAGGGTTCAACCGGGGAGCTGTTTTTT.

J is TRBJ1-2 and V is TRBV27, with TRBD1 matching 7 bases. The length of the CDR3 is 13 residues. The germline V gene has CDR1 MNHEY and CDR2 SMNVEV (reference sequence). The J segment lost 4 bases and the V segment lost 6 bases, leaving 5 bases of the junction unmatched. The CDR3 here is CASSRGGPYGYTF. Written as DNA, the CDR3 is TGTGCCAGCAGCAGAGGGGGCCCCTATGGCTACACCTTC.

V gene TRBV7-3 combines with J gene TRBJ2-3, with D tentatively TRBD1 (6 bases). V lost 2 bases and J lost 0, with 9 bases in between. Germline-derived CDR1 and CDR2 are SGHTA and FQGTGA. This CDR3 region has 15 residues. CDR3 nucleotide sequence: TGTGCCAGCAGCTTATACAGGGCAAGCACAGATACGCAGTATTTT. This codes for CASSLYRASTDTQYF.

The chain links TRBV5-1 to TRBJ2-1; 8 nucleotides match TRBD2. V trimming: 0 bases; J trimming: 7 bases; junction bases outside the gene matches: 12. The germline CDR1 and CDR2 sequences are SGHRS and YFSETQ. The CDR3 is 17 residues long. Here the CDR3 DNA reads TGCGCCAGCAGCTTGGTCCCGATGGCGGGGGGCCCAAATGAGCAGTTCTTC. Protein: CASSLVPMAGGPNEQFF.

This chain uses TRBV6-2 or TRBV6-3 with TRBJ2-1; possible D gene TRBD2, 6 bases. The V gene lost 5 bases and the J gene lost 4 bases, with 15 bases spanning the gap. The CDR3 is made up of 15 amino acids. CDR1 MNHEY and CDR2 SVGEGT come from the germline V gene. The CDR3 DNA follows: TGTGCCAGCAGTATTAGCGGAGTGACATACAATGAGCAGTTCTTC. It specifies CASSISGVTYNEQFF.

The chain joins TRBV4-1 to TRBJ1-6; 7 bases map to TRBD1. Germline trimming cut 8 bases from V and 7 bases from J; bases unmatched to any gene: 5. The CDR3 length is 13 residues. Per the germline V gene, CDR1 is MGHRA and CDR2 is YSYEKL. The CDR3 nucleotides are TGCGCCAGCCGACAGGGAGAAAATTCACCCCTCCACTTT. Translation gives CASRQGENSPLHF.

The V call is TRBV27, the J call TRBJ2-2; the match to TRBD1 covers 7 bases. Germline V gene sequence: CDR1 MNHEY, CDR2 SMNVEV (reference sequence). This CDR3 region has 16 residues. V gave up 5 bases and J gave up 4 bases; unmatched junction bases: 10. In nucleotides, the CDR3 is TGTGCCAGCAGTCCATGGGACAGTGGGTCCACCGGGGAGCTGTTTTTT. Protein sequence: CASSPWDSGSTGELFF.

The rearrangement links TRBV30 to TRBJ1-2; D is ambiguous. CDR1 is GTSNPN, CDR2 SVGIG, per germline (reference sequence). CDR3 length: 16 residues. The ends were cut back, 0 bases at V and 7 bases at J, with 21 bases in the middle. DNA for the CDR3: TGTGCCTGGAGTGTTGGCACACTGAAGGCGAGGGCTGGCTACACCTTC. Its protein is CAWSVGTLKARAGYTF.

This chain uses TRBV7-2 with TRBJ2-5, with 9 bases lining up with TRBD2. Germline loops: CDR1 SGHTA, CDR2 FQGNSA. The CDR3 has 15 amino acids. V lost 5 bases and J lost 5; bases outside the gene matches: 9. The CDR3 DNA follows: TGTGCCAGCAGCAGCCAAGCGGGGGGTGGGGAGACCCAGTACTTC. Amino acid sequence: CASSSQAGGGETQYF.

This chain links TRBV24-1 with TRBJ2-5, with 7 bases that match TRBD1. With 3 bases clipped from V and 0 bases from J, the junction kept 3 bases outside the gene matches. Germline V gene lookup returns CDR1 KGHDR and CDR2 SFDVKD. The CDR3 is 15 amino acids. CDR3 sequence: CATSDVTGYQETQYF. CDR3 coding DNA: TGTGCCACCAGTGATGTGACAGGGTACCAAGAGACCCAGTACTTC.

This rearrangement joins TRBV10-3 to TRBJ2-3; D gene ambiguous. V was pared by 0 bases and J by 7 bases, with 8 bases between. Germline V gene lookup returns CDR1 ENHRY and CDR2 SYGVKD. The CDR3 is 13 residues long. The CDR3 DNA sequence: TGTGCCATCAGTGAGTCGGGCCCCAATACGCAGTATTTT. Protein sequence: CAISESGPNTQYF.

In its sample, this clone was seen once. The V and J genes are TRBV28 and TRBJ1-6; D remains ambiguous. This CDR3 comprises 11 residues. V was clipped by 7 bases and J by 5 bases, with 3 bases between them. Germline-derived CDR1 and CDR2 are MDHEN and SYDVKM. Written as DNA, the CDR3 is TGTGCCAGCACGGATAATTCACCCCTCCACTTT. It codes for CASTDNSPLHF.

The chain couples TRBV2 to TRBJ1-2, with D possibly matching TRBD1 (6 bases). Germline CDR1 is SNHLY and CDR2 is FYNNEI. This CDR3 region has 13 residues. Trimming removed 5 bases at V and 2 bases at J, with 9 bases between. The CDR3 sequence is CASSMGTNYGYTF. DNA for the CDR3: TGTGCCAGCAGTATGGGGACAAACTATGGCTACACCTTC. Full variable domain (missing parts from reference TRBV2 and TRBJ1-2): EPEVTQTPSHQVTQMGQEVILRCVPISNHLYFYWYRQILGQKVEFLVSFYNNEISEKSEIFDDQFSVERPDGSNFTLKIRSTKLEDSAMYFCASSMGTNYGYTFGSGTRLTVV.

CDR3 in amino acids: CASSWVPGQGNTEAFF. In DNA form, the CDR3 reads TGTGCCAGCAGCTGGGTTCCGGGACAGGGGAACACTGAAGCTTTCTTT. The chain recombines TRBV5-6 with TRBJ1-1, with TRBD1 matching 9 bases. Per germline, CDR1 SGHDT and CDR2 YYEEEE. V lost 3 bases and J lost 1; bases outside the gene matches: 7. The CDR3 spans 16 residues. Complete variable domain (other parts from reference TRBV5-6 and TRBJ1-1): DAGVTQSPTHLIKTRGQQVTLRCSPKSGHDTVSWYQQALGQGPQFIFQYYEEEERQRGNFPDRFSGHQFPNYSSELNVNALLLGDSALYLCASSWVPGQGNTEAFFGQGTRLTVV.

The genes are TRBV5-5 and TRBJ2-3; 11 nucleotides match TRBD2. J was trimmed by 4 bases and V by 4 bases; bases with no gene match: 17. The CDR3 is made up of 19 amino acids. Germline V gives CDR1 SGHKS, CDR2 YYEKEE (reference sequence). The CDR3 nucleotides read TGTGCCAGCAGCCCACTAGCGGGGGACAACAGAGGCCGCCCAGATACGCAGTATTTT. Its translation: CASSPLAGDNRGRPDTQYF.

V gene TRBV11-2 combines with J gene TRBJ2-5, with 7 positions matching TRBD1. Germline assignment: CDR1 SGHAT and CDR2 FQNNGV. The CDR3 extends over 15 amino acids. V lost 1 base to trimming and J lost 4 bases; unmatched junction nucleotides: 6. CDR3 DNA: TGTGCCAGCAGCTTAGGGGTAGGGGGCGGAGAGACCCAGTACTTC. Its translation is CASSLGVGGGETQYF.

The V gene is TRBV9, the J gene TRBJ1-1; weak D call: TRBD1 (5 bases). Germline CDR1 reads SGDLS; CDR2 reads YYNGEE. This CDR3 has 17 amino acids. V lost 0 bases and J lost 1, with 16 bases in between. CDR3 coding DNA: TGTGCCAGCAGCGTAGCTGGGGCAGGAGTAGGGAACACTGAAGCTTTCTTT. As protein: CASSVAGAGVGNTEAFF. Full variable domain (remainder filled in from reference TRBV9 and TRBJ1-1): DSGVTQTPKHLITATGQRVTLRCSPRSGDLSVYWYQQSLDQGLQFLIQYYNGEERAKGNILERFSAQQFPDLHSELNLSSLELGDSALYFCASSVAGAGVGNTEAFFGQGTRLTVV.

The V gene is TRBV23-1, the J gene TRBJ1-5, with a tentative D call TRBD1 (6 bases). TRBV23-1 belongs to the ORF category, with a function that is uncertain. V was cut by 8 bases and J by 0 bases, with 20 bases left in between. The CDR3 is made up of 17 amino acids. CDR3 DNA: TGCGCCAGCCCCTTCATACCGGACAGAAATAGCAATCAGCCCCAGCATTTT. Translating it yields CASPFIPDRNSNQPQHF.